This is a list of T cell receptor beta chains from one sample in a study of shared clonotypes between healthy human individuals. Libraries were prepared by immunoSEQ multiplex PCR; TCRdb keeps only in-frame clonotypes and omits some of them. The repertoire holds roughly 2 million clones, with about 95% as singletons. Sequencing used naive CD8+ T cells sorted from blood. Receptors originate from a young man in good health. Each CDR3 is given with its conserved first and last residue. Each record gives: V gene, D gene, clone size, J gene, CDR3 protein, CDR3 DNA. The D gene is left open where the match is weak. Clone sizes are given selectively: once, few, many, or a class where the clone is expanded.

V gene: TRBV13
D gene: TRBD1
clone size: .
J gene: TRBJ1-6
CDR3 protein: CASSQQGTNSPLHF
CDR3 DNA: TGTGCCAGCAGCCAACAGGGGACCAATTCACCCCTCCACTTT

V gene: TRBV27
D gene: .
clone size: .
J gene: TRBJ1-1
CDR3 protein: CASSPGTGLSAFF
CDR3 DNA: TGTGCCAGCAGTCCGGGGACGGGTCTGTCGGCTTTCTTT

V gene: TRBV5-4
D gene: TRBD2
clone size: .
J gene: TRBJ2-7
CDR3 protein: CASSHGTSGRYEQYF
CDR3 DNA: TGTGCCAGCAGCCACGGGACTAGCGGGAGGTACGAGCAGTACTTC

V gene: TRBV6-1
D gene: TRBD1
clone size: .
J gene: TRBJ2-7
CDR3 protein: CASTLTGTGAYEQYF
CDR3 DNA: TGTGCCAGCACACTCACGGGGACAGGGGCCTACGAGCAGTACTTC

V gene: TRBV6-1
D gene: .
clone size: .
J gene: TRBJ2-7
CDR3 protein: CASKGWDIASYEQYF
CDR3 DNA: TGTGCCAGCAAGGGTTGGGACATTGCCTCCTACGAGCAGTACTTC

V gene: TRBV4-3
D gene: .
clone size: .
J gene: TRBJ2-1
CDR3 protein: CASSQDSGSYNEQFF
CDR3 DNA: TGCGCCAGCAGCCAAGATAGCGGTAGTTACAATGAGCAGTTCTTC

V gene: TRBV27
D gene: .
clone size: .
J gene: TRBJ2-1
CDR3 protein: CASSSPTGTYNEQFF
CDR3 DNA: TGTGCCAGCAGTTCGCCGACGGGTACCTACAATGAGCAGTTCTTC

V gene: TRBV7-8
D gene: .
clone size: .
J gene: TRBJ1-1
CDR3 protein: CASREQTMNTEAFF
CDR3 DNA: TGTGCCAGCAGGGAACAGACGATGAACACTGAAGCTTTCTTT

V gene: TRBV7-2
D gene: .
clone size: .
J gene: TRBJ2-7
CDR3 protein: CASSLVSGALNEQYF
CDR3 DNA: TGTGCCAGCAGCTTAGTCTCAGGGGCCCTCAACGAGCAGTACTTC

V gene: TRBV28
D gene: .
clone size: .
J gene: TRBJ2-5
CDR3 protein: CASSPFNQETQYF
CDR3 DNA: TGTGCCAGCAGCCCTTTTAACCAAGAGACCCAGTACTTC

V gene: TRBV11-2
D gene: .
clone size: .
J gene: TRBJ1-2
CDR3 protein: CASSLTGTPGGPYGYTF
CDR3 DNA: TGTGCCAGCAGCTTAACCGGGACCCCGGGCGGACCCTATGGCTACACCTTC

V gene: TRBV5-1
D gene: .
clone size: .
J gene: TRBJ1-2
CDR3 protein: CASSFGGDPYGYTF
CDR3 DNA: TGCGCCAGCAGCTTCGGAGGGGACCCCTATGGCTACACCTTC

V gene: TRBV6-1
D gene: TRBD1
clone size: once
J gene: TRBJ2-2
CDR3 protein: CASSDGVRGRNTGELFF
CDR3 DNA: TGTGCCAGCAGTGACGGCGTTAGGGGGCGCAACACCGGGGAGCTGTTTTTT

V gene: TRBV6-5
D gene: TRBD1
clone size: .
J gene: TRBJ2-2
CDR3 protein: CASNNYRGSTGELFF
CDR3 DNA: TGTGCCAGCAACAACTACAGGGGGAGCACCGGGGAGCTGTTTTTT